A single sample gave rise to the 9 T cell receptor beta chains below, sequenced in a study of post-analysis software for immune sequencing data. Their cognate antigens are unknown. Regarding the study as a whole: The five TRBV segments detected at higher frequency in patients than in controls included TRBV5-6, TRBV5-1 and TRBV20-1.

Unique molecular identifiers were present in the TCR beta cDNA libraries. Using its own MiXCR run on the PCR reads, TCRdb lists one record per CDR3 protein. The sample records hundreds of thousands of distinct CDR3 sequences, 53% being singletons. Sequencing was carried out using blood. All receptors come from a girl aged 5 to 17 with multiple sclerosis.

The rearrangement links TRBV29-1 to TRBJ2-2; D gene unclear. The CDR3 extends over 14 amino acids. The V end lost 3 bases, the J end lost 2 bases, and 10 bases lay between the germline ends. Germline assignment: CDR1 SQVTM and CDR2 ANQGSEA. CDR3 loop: CSVDNGPNTGELFF. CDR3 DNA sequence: TGCAGCGTTGATAACGGCCCAAACACCGGGGAGCTGTTTTTT.

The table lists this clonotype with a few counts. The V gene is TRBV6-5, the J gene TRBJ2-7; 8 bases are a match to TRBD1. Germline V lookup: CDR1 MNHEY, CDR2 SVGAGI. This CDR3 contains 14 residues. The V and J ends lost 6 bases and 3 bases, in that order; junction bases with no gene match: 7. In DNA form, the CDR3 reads TGTGCCAGCAGACCACAGGGGGAGCTCTACGAGCAGTACTTC. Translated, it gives CASRPQGELYEQYF.

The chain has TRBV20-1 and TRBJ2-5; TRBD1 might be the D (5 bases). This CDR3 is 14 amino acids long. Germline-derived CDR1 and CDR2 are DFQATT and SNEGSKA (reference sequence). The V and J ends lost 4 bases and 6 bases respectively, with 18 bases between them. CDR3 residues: CSATRGSASKTQYF. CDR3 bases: TGCAGTGCTACTAGGGGCAGCGCCTCAAAGACCCAGTACTTC.

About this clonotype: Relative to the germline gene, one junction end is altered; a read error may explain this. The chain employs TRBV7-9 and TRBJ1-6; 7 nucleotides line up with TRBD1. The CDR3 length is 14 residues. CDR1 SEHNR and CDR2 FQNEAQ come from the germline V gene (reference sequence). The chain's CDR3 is CASSVGQTNSPPHF. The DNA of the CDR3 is TGTGCCAGCAGCGTGGGACAGACCAATTCACCCCCCCACTTT.

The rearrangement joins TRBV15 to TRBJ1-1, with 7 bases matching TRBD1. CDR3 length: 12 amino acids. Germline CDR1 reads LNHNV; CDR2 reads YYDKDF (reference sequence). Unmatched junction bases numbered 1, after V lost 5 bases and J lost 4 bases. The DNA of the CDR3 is TGTGCCACCAGCGACAGGGTCACTGAAGCTTTCTTT. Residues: CATSDRVTEAFF.

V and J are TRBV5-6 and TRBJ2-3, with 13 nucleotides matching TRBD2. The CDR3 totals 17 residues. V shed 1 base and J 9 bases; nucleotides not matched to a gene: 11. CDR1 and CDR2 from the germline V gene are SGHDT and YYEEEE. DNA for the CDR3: TGTGCCAGCAGCTTGACGACTAGCGGGAGGCCCGCCTTGACGCAGTATTTT. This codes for CASSLTTSGRPALTQYF.

CDR3 in DNA: TGTGCCAGCAGCTTGTGGGGTCGGGAGACCCAGTACTTC. As protein: CASSLWGRETQYF. The V and J genes are TRBV7-3 and TRBJ2-7; D is ambiguous. The last part of the DNA fits TRBJ2-5 better; the J call may be wrong. Germline CDR1 reads SGHTA; CDR2 reads FQGTGA. The CDR3 is 13 amino acids.

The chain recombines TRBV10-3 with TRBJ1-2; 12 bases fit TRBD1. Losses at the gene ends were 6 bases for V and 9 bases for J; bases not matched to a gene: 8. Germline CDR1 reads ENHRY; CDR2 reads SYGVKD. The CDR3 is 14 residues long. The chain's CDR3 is CAISKRDRGLSYTF. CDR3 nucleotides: TGTGCCATCAGCAAACGGGACAGGGGGCTAAGCTACACCTTC.

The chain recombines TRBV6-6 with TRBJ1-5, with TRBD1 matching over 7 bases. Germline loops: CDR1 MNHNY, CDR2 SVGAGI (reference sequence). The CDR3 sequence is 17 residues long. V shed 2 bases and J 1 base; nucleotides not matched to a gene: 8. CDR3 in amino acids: CASSYPGQAVSNQPQHF. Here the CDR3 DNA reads TGTGCCAGCAGTTACCCAGGACAGGCGGTGAGCAATCAGCCCCAGCATTTT.